A selection of T cell receptor beta chains follows, all from one sample in a study of response to subunit inactivated influenza vaccine. TCRdb re-called the RT-PCR reads through MiXCR, storing one row per CDR3 protein. The data contain roughly 650,000 distinct CDR3 sequences, approximately 15% of them seen just once; the ten biggest clones take up 7.5% to 8%. The sequences come from PBMCs from blood, collected 14 days before vaccination. Source of these receptors: a man aged 45-60 years who received an inactivated influenza vaccine. CDR3s include the opening cysteine and the closing phenylalanine or tryptophan. The D gene is left open where the match is weak. Not all rows give a size; the values are once, few, many and, for expanded clones, a class.

DNA | CDR3 | D | length | J | V | size
TGTGCCAGCAGCTTGGTCGGAACTGGGGCCAACGTCCTGACTTTC | CASSLVGTGANVLTF | . | 15 | TRBJ2-6 | TRBV5-6 | many
TGTGCCAGCAGTTTTTCGGTTTCGGGGTCCGAGCAGTACTTC | CASSFSVSGSEQYF | . | 14 | TRBJ2-7 | TRBV12-3/TRBV12-4 | .
TGTGCCAGCAGCTTGGGCAGGGGGCACGATCAGCCCCAGCATTTT | CASSLGRGHDQPQHF | TRBD1 | 15 | TRBJ1-5 | TRBV12-3/TRBV12-4 | .
TGTGCCAGCACACCCCCAGGGAGTAATGGCAATCAGCCCCAGCATTTT | CASTPPGSNGNQPQHF | . | 16 | TRBJ1-5 | TRBV21-1 | .
TGTGCATCGGGGGCGGGGTTCGAGCAGTACTTC | CASGAGFEQYF | . | 11 | TRBJ2-7 | TRBV10-3 | .
TGTGCCAGCAGCTTAAAGGGCGGCCGTATGACAGATACGCAGTATTTT | CASSLKGGRMTDTQYF | . | 16 | TRBJ2-3 | TRBV7-9 | .
TGCAGTGCTACGTACGGTTTGAGCGGGGGGTACAATGAGCAGTTCTTC | CSATYGLSGGYNEQFF | TRBD2 | 16 | TRBJ2-1 | TRBV20-1 | .
TGCAGTGCTAGAGCCGGGGGGCTCCAAGAGACCCAGTACTTC | CSARAGGLQETQYF | . | 14 | TRBJ2-5 | TRBV20-1 | .
TGTGCCAGCAGCCCCCAGGCAGCGGGAGCGGGGAATGAGCAGTTCTTC | CASSPQAAGAGNEQFF | TRBD2 | 16 | TRBJ2-1 | TRBV3-1 | once
TGTGCCAGCAGACCACAGGGGCGCGCAGACGGCTACACCTTC | CASRPQGRADGYTF | TRBD1 | 14 | TRBJ1-2 | TRBV9 | .
TGTGCCAGCAGCCCCCTGGGGGACCATAGCACAGATACGCAGTATTTT | CASSPLGDHSTDTQYF | . | 16 | TRBJ2-3 | TRBV4-2 | few
TGCAGTGCTTCCAAGGCCGGGATTCCCTACGAGCAGTACTTC | CSASKAGIPYEQYF | . | 14 | TRBJ2-7 | TRBV20-1 | .
TGCAGTGCTAGATTTGGCCCTAGGCGAGACGGGGAGCTGTTTTTT | CSARFGPRRDGELFF | . | 15 | TRBJ2-2 | TRBV20-1 | .
TGCGCCAGCAGCTTGATAGCTGGGGCCACCGGGGAGCTGTTTTTT | CASSLIAGATGELFF | . | 15 | TRBJ2-2 | TRBV5-1 | .
TGTGCCAGCAGTTTACTCATAGCGGGGGGAGATACGCAGTATTTT | CASSLLIAGGDTQYF | TRBD2 | 15 | TRBJ2-3 | TRBV28 | .
TGTGCCAGCAGTTCCCCGGGTTCGGGACGCACAGATACGCAGTATTTT | CASSSPGSGRTDTQYF | . | 16 | TRBJ2-3 | TRBV7-9 | .
TGTGCCAGCAGTTTACCTGGGACAGTCGAGCAGTACTTC | CASSLPGTVEQYF | TRBD1 | 13 | TRBJ2-7 | TRBV27 | few
TGTGCCAGCAGCTCAACCGGGACTAGCGGGGGGGACGGAGATACGCAGTATTTT | CASSSTGTSGGDGDTQYF | TRBD2 | 18 | TRBJ2-3 | TRBV5-4 | .
TGTGCCAGCAGTGAAGAATCTAGCGGGTTCGTATACAATGAGCAGTTCTTC | CASSEESSGFVYNEQFF | TRBD2 | 17 | TRBJ2-1 | TRBV2 | .
TGTGCCAGCACCCACCCCAGAGACGCGAACACCGGGGAGCTGTTTTTT | CASTHPRDANTGELFF | . | 16 | TRBJ2-2 | TRBV12-3/TRBV12-4 | .
TGTGCCAGCTCACCACCGGGACTCAATGAGCAGTTCTTC | CASSPPGLNEQFF | . | 13 | TRBJ2-1 | TRBV18 | few
TGTGCCAGCAGCTTAGCGGGGACCATCTCCTACGAGCAGTACTTC | CASSLAGTISYEQYF | . | 15 | TRBJ2-7 | TRBV7-2 | few
TGCAGCCCTCGGACCCGGGGAAACACCATATATTTT | CSPRTRGNTIYF | . | 12 | TRBJ1-3 | TRBV29-1 | few
TGCAGCGTTGTACACATGAGCTCCTACGAGCAGTACTTC | CSVVHMSSYEQYF | . | 13 | TRBJ2-7 | TRBV29-1 | few
TGCGCCAGCAGCCAAGGACTCCGGAGCTCCTACGAGCAGTACTTC | CASSQGLRSSYEQYF | . | 15 | TRBJ2-7 | TRBV4-3 | many
TGTGCCATCAGTGAGGTGGGACAGGGAGATGGCTACACCTTC | CAISEVGQGDGYTF | TRBD1 | 14 | TRBJ1-2 | TRBV10-3 | .
TGCGCCAGCAGCCAAGGAGCGGGGCCTAGCACAGATACGCAGTATTTT | CASSQGAGPSTDTQYF | TRBD2 | 16 | TRBJ2-3 | TRBV4-3 | few
TGCAGTGCTAGACGGAACAATGAGCAGTTCTTC | CSARRNNEQFF | . | 11 | TRBJ2-1 | TRBV20-1 | few
TGCAGTGCTAGTCGGGGAGCGGGGGTTACCGAGCAGTACTTC | CSASRGAGVTEQYF | TRBD2 | 14 | TRBJ2-7 | TRBV20-1 | .
TGTGCCAGCAGCTTAGAGGCGGGAGTGGTGACAGATACGCAGTATTTT | CASSLEAGVVTDTQYF | TRBD2 | 16 | TRBJ2-3 | TRBV7-2 | .
TGTGCCAGCAGTTACCCGCAGGGTACTTCACCCCTCCACTTT | CASSYPQGTSPLHF | . | 14 | TRBJ1-6 | TRBV6-5 | few
TGTGCCAGCAGCCAAGCGGGACTAGCGGGGGGGCTAAACACCGGGGAGCTGTTTTTT | CASSQAGLAGGLNTGELFF | TRBD2 | 19 | TRBJ2-2 | TRBV4-2 | many
TGTGCCAGCAGCTTAATAGATTTTGAGCAGTTCTTC | CASSLIDFEQFF | . | 12 | TRBJ2-1 | TRBV5-5 | few
TGTGCCAGCAGCCACCAAAACTCAGATACGCAGTATTTT | CASSHQNSDTQYF | . | 13 | TRBJ2-3 | TRBV7-6 | few
TGTGCCACCAGCAGAGTTTCGGGTGTTAGCACAGATACGCAGTATTTT | CATSRVSGVSTDTQYF | . | 16 | TRBJ2-3 | TRBV15 | few
TGTGCCAGCAGCCCTCAACCGGGTGCTACCGGGGAGCTGTTTTTT | CASSPQPGATGELFF | . | 15 | TRBJ2-2 | TRBV7-8 | .
TGTGCCAGTAGGACCAACCGGGCCGCGGGAGAGACCCAGTACTTC | CASRTNRAAGETQYF | . | 15 | TRBJ2-5 | TRBV19 | few
TGTGCCAGCAGTCATTTTGGGAGACGGCATGAGCAGTTCTTC | CASSHFGRRHEQFF | . | 14 | TRBJ2-1 | TRBV25-1 | .
TGTGCCAGCAGTCCCCATCGGGACCGGCGAAACACCGGGGAGCTGTTTTTT | CASSPHRDRRNTGELFF | . | 17 | TRBJ2-2 | TRBV28 | few
TGTGCCAGCAGCGAGAGGGGGGTCGGTAATTCACCCCTCCACTTT | CASSERGVGNSPLHF | . | 15 | TRBJ1-6 | TRBV9 | .
TGTGCCAGCAGTTACTCGGGGCAGGGGATCGGGGTTGAAGCTTTCTTT | CASSYSGQGIGVEAFF | . | 16 | TRBJ1-1 | TRBV6-5 | few
TGTGCCAGCAGCTCGAGAGCGGGGTCTGAAGCTTTCTTT | CASSSRAGSEAFF | . | 13 | TRBJ1-1 | TRBV12-3/TRBV12-4 | few
TGTGCCATCAGAGCAACTAGCGGGAGTCTAGCAGATACGCAGTATTTT | CAIRATSGSLADTQYF | TRBD2 | 16 | TRBJ2-3 | TRBV10-3 | few
TGTGCCAGCAGTCCGGGGACTAGCGGGAGGGTTCAAGAGACCCAGTACTTC | CASSPGTSGRVQETQYF | TRBD2 | 17 | TRBJ2-5 | TRBV28 | few
TGCGCCAGCAGCGTAGAAGCGGGGGGCCCCGACGAGCAGTACTTC | CASSVEAGGPDEQYF | TRBD2 | 15 | TRBJ2-7 | TRBV5-1 | many
TGTGCCAGCAGGCCTCAACCGATACCGAACACTGAAGCTTTCTTT | CASRPQPIPNTEAFF | . | 15 | TRBJ1-1 | TRBV12-3/TRBV12-4 | .
TGTGCCAGCACCTCGCCGAGACTAGCGGGTACCTTTTGGTACGAGCAGTACTTC | CASTSPRLAGTFWYEQYF | TRBD2 | 18 | TRBJ2-7 | TRBV28 | .